The 12 T cell receptor beta chains presented below share a single source sample, sequenced in a study of blood T cell repertoires in COVID-19. Assay used: immunoSEQ multiplex PCR; TCRdb lists only in-frame clones, some missing. Of 300,000 to 350,000 clones in the sample, 88% are singletons; the top ten hold less than 6.5%. The sample taken for sequencing was PBMCs or T cells enriched from blood (not recorded which). The receptors were sampled from a man aged 25-40 years who had recovered from COVID-19.

CDR3 in DNA: TGTGCCAGCAGTTACCGAGCGGGGGGGAGCAATGAGCAGTTCTTC. Residues: CASSYRAGGSNEQFF. The gene calls are TRBV6-6 and TRBJ2-1; 10 bases match TRBD2. Germline CDR1 and CDR2: MNHNY and SVGAGI (reference sequence). The CDR3 totals 15 residues. V trimming: 2 bases; J trimming: 6 bases; junction bases outside the gene matches: 4.

This rearrangement joins TRBV2 to TRBJ1-2, with 7 bases lining up with TRBD1. Trimming at V came to 4 bases and at J to 0 bases, leaving 5 bases not matched to a gene. Germline V CDR1 and CDR2: SNHLY, FYNNEI. The CDR3 consists of 15 residues. In nucleotides, the CDR3 is TGTGCCAGCAGTGTAGAAGGACAGGCTAACTATGGCTACACCTTC. This codes for CASSVEGQANYGYTF.

A note on this clone: Other DNA sequences in the same sample also yield this CDR3. The rearrangement links TRBV5-4 to TRBJ2-5; 11 bases match TRBD2. V was pared by 0 bases and J by 2 bases, with 3 bases of the junction left unmatched. Germline CDR1 is SGHNT and CDR2 is YYREEE (reference sequence). The CDR3 is made up of 16 amino acids. CDR3 protein: CASSLVSGGAQETQYF. The DNA for the CDR3 is TGTGCCAGCAGCTTGGTTAGCGGGGGGGCACAAGAGACCCAGTACTTC.

The chain couples TRBV7-9 to TRBJ1-2; 9 nucleotides match TRBD1. This CDR3 has 14 residues. Trimming took 7 bases from V and 2 from J; bases not matched to a gene: 5. Per germline, CDR1 SEHNR and CDR2 FQNEAQ (reference sequence). CDR3: CASTGQGKNYGYTF. The CDR3, as DNA: TGTGCCAGCACCGGACAGGGGAAGAACTATGGCTACACCTTC. The full variable domain, rest sourced from reference TRBV7-9 and TRBJ1-2, is DTGVSQNPRHKITKRGQNVTFRCDPISEHNRLYWYRQTLGQGPEFLTYFQNEAQLEKSRLLSDRFSAERPKGSFSTLEIQRTEQGDSAMYLCASTGQGKNYGYTFGSGTRLTVV.

The rearrangement links TRBV5-3 to TRBJ2-2, with 9 bases fitting TRBD1. TRBV5-3 is placed among ORFs of uncertain function. The CDR3 runs 15 residues. V was clipped by 0 bases and J by 6 bases; unmatched bases: 3. The CDR3 sequence: CARSLGDRGSGELFF. DNA of the CDR3: TGTGCCAGAAGCTTGGGAGACAGGGGGTCCGGGGAGCTGTTTTTT.

V and J are TRBV12-3 or TRBV12-4 and TRBJ1-4, with 9 bases identical to TRBD1. The CDR3 spans 13 residues. V was clipped by 6 bases and J by 8 bases; unmatched bases: 4. The CDR3 DNA reads TGTGCCAGCAGAGTTGACAGGGGGGAAAAACTGTTTTTT. Translation: CASRVDRGEKLFF.

This chain uses TRBV11-2 with TRBJ2-7, with TRBD1 matching 8 bases. Trimming took 6 bases from V and 3 from J; bases not matched to a gene: 13. The germline V gene has CDR1 SGHAT and CDR2 FQNNGV. This CDR3 is 16 amino acids long. The CDR3 nucleotides are TGTGCCAGCAGTGACGCCATTGGACAGGGAAACTACGAGCAGTACTTC. It codes for CASSDAIGQGNYEQYF. Variable domain in full (rest from reference TRBV11-2 and TRBJ2-7): EAGVAQSPRYKIIEKRQSVAFWCNPISGHATLYWYQQILGQGPKLLIQFQNNGVVDDSQLPKDRFSAERLKGVDSTLKIQPAKLEDSAVYLCASSDAIGQGNYEQYFGPGTRLTVT.

This chain joins TRBV6-4 and TRBJ2-2; D perhaps matches TRBD1 (6 bases). The V end was cut by 6 bases, the J end by 3 bases, with 14 bases between. The CDR3 spans 15 residues. The germline CDR1 and CDR2 sequences are MRHNA and SNTAGT. CDR3: CASSPGQIDTGELFF. CDR3 sequence (DNA): TGTGCCAGCAGCCCGGGACAAATAGACACCGGGGAGCTGTTTTTT.

This clone was found once. V is TRBV27 and J is TRBJ1-1; D is possibly TRBD1 (5 bases). Trimming cost V 2 bases and J 4 bases, with 11 bases left between them. Germline CDR1 reads MNHEY; CDR2 reads SMNVEV (reference sequence). The CDR3 length is 14 residues. In DNA, the CDR3 is TGTGCCAGCAGTTTAAGCCAGGGAGGCACTGAAGCTTTCTTT. Translating gives CASSLSQGGTEAFF.

The chain couples TRBV7-3 to TRBJ2-1, with D uncertain. The CDR3 runs 13 residues. Germline V gene data show CDR1 as SGHTA and CDR2 as FQGTGA. Trimming left V 5 bases short and J 10 bases short, with 15 bases between. The CDR3 here is CASSLQVSTEQFF. As DNA, the CDR3 is TGTGCCAGCAGCCTCCAGGTCTCTACGGAGCAGTTCTTC.

The genes are TRBV6-1 and TRBJ2-7, with 9 bases that match TRBD1. The CDR3 runs to 15 residues. Losses at the gene ends were 2 bases for V and 0 bases for J; bases not matched to a gene: 2. CDR1 and CDR2 from the germline V gene are MNHNS and SASEGT. In DNA form, the CDR3 reads TGTGCCAGCAGTGAACGGGACAGGGCCTCCTACGAGCAGTACTTC. This codes for CASSERDRASYEQYF.

The gene calls are TRBV5-4 and TRBJ2-2; 7 nucleotides line up with TRBD1. The CDR3 spans 15 residues. CDR1 and CDR2 from the germline V gene are SGHNT and YYREEE (reference sequence). The V segment lost 1 base and the J segment 5 bases; nucleotides outside the gene matches: 5. CDR3 sequence reads: CASSLKGALTGELFF. The CDR3, as DNA: TGTGCCAGCAGCTTGAAGGGGGCTTTAACCGGGGAGCTGTTTTTT.